The next 30 T cell receptor beta chains were all read from a single sample in a study of T cells in Graves' hyperthyroidism and ophthalmopathy. Using RNA transcripts as the source, TCR beta CDR3 regions were amplified. Researchers ran a first-round RT-PCR on the TCR CDR3 using the HTBI primer set. TCRdb reprocessed the multiplex PCR reads with MiXCR, giving one entry per CDR3 protein. The table records 450,000 to 700,000 distinct CDR3 sequences, under 60% of them present only once. Sequenced material: peripheral blood or thyroid tissue (not recorded which). Source of these receptors: an adult woman with Graves' disease, either hyperthyroidism or ophthalmopathy (not recorded which).

The chain is built from TRBV4-1 and TRBJ1-1; maybe TRBD1 (5 bases). The V end lost 0 bases, the J end lost 8 bases, and 16 bases lay between the germline ends. This CDR3 is built from 15 residues. CDR1 is MGHRA, CDR2 YSYEKL, per germline. CDR3 coding DNA: TGCGCCAGCAGCCAAGACGGCAGGGACGGTGGGGAAGCTTTCTTT. It specifies CASSQDGRDGGEAFF.

This clonotype was seen only a few times. CDR3 loop: CASRPDGTDTQYF. CDR3 nucleotides: TGTGCCAGCCGGCCTGACGGTACAGATACGCAGTATTTT. The V and J genes are TRBV2 and TRBJ2-3; D remains ambiguous. The length of the CDR3 is 13 residues. The germline V and J ends were trimmed by 8 bases and 3 bases, with 12 bases remaining between them. Germline CDR1 and CDR2: SNHLY and FYNNEI.

Details on this clonotype: One junction end disagrees with the germline gene, perhaps due to a read error. J is TRBJ1-2 and V is TRBV29-1, with 7 bases lining up with TRBD1. The CDR3 loop spans 12 amino acids. Germline CDR1 SQVTM, CDR2 ANQGSEA. CDR3: CSVTGTANGYAF. Here the CDR3 DNA reads TGCAGCGTTACCGGGACAGCGAACGGCTACGCCTTC.

This clonotype occurred many times. CDR3 in DNA: TGTGCCAGCAGCCAACAACAGGGGAGTAATGAAAAACTGTTTTTT. Residues: CASSQQQGSNEKLFF. The chain has TRBV4-2 and TRBJ1-4, with 7 bases that match TRBD1. This CDR3 has 15 amino acids. Looked up from germline, CDR1 is LGHNA and CDR2 is YNFKEQ. J lost 4 bases, V lost 2 bases, and 4 bases had no gene match.

This clonotype was detected many times. The V call is TRBV29-1, the J call TRBJ1-2; no clear D. The V gene's germline CDR1 is SQVTM and CDR2 ANQGSEA. The CDR3 extends over 16 amino acids. V lost 5 bases to trimming and J lost 4 bases, with 23 bases between them. CDR3 residues: CSVPTTDKAPFYGYTF. The CDR3 DNA reads as TGCAGCGTTCCCACCACTGACAAGGCCCCTTTCTATGGCTACACCTTC.

This clonotype was seen many times. The chain joins TRBV24-1 to TRBJ1-5, with no clear D. Germline CDR1 KGHDR, CDR2 SFDVKD. V lost 3 bases to trimming and J lost 4 bases, with 12 bases between them. The CDR3 length is 15 residues. This CDR3 reads CATSDPLGGNQPQHF. CDR3 in DNA: TGTGCCACCAGTGATCCGCTGGGAGGAAATCAGCCCCAGCATTTT.

CDR3 region: CASSLGPPGQGVRQPQHF. The CDR3 coding sequence is TGTGCCAGCAGCTTAGGACCCCCGGGACAGGGGGTTCGTCAGCCCCAGCATTTT. This chain joins TRBV7-6 and TRBJ1-5; 11 bases line up with TRBD1. CDR3 size: 18 residues. Per germline, CDR1 SGHVS and CDR2 FNYEAQ. V was clipped by 1 base and J by 6 bases; unmatched bases: 11. Filled out from reference TRBV7-6 and TRBJ1-5, the complete variable domain reads GAGVSQSPRYKVTKRGQDVALRCDPISGHVSLYWYRQALGQGPEFLTYFNYEAQQDKSGLPNDRFSAERPEGSISTLTIQRTEQRDSAMYRCASSLGPPGQGVRQPQHFGDGTRLSIL.

To note about this clonotype: Compared with germline, one end of the junction differs, possibly owing to a read error. V gene TRBV29-1 combines with J gene TRBJ2-1; D is possibly TRBD1 (5 bases). The germline gives CDR1 SQVTM, CDR2 ANQGSEA. This CDR3 spans 11 amino acids. The CDR3 nucleotides read TGCAGCGAGGGGTCGTACAATGAGCAGTCCTTC. Translating gives CSEGSYNEQSF.

This sequence joins TRBV15 and TRBJ2-5; tentatively, D is TRBD2 (6 bases). V was clipped by 4 bases and J by 5 bases, with 14 bases between them. CDR3 length equals 14 residues. Germline V gene data show CDR1 as LNHNV and CDR2 as YYDKDF (reference sequence). The CDR3 here is CATSTGGDGETQYF. CDR3 nucleotides: TGTGCCACCAGCACAGGAGGGGATGGCGAGACCCAGTACTTC.

The chain links TRBV12-3 or TRBV12-4 to TRBJ2-7, with D perhaps TRBD1 or TRBD2 (6 bases each). The V gene lost 3 bases and the J gene lost 3 bases, with 18 bases spanning the gap. This CDR3 has 16 amino acids. CDR3 loop: CASSLRGADFLYEQYF. The CDR3 DNA follows: TGTGCCAGCAGTTTGAGGGGGGCGGACTTCCTCTACGAGCAGTACTTC.

In this sample, this clonotype turned up a few times. The V gene is TRBV19, the J gene TRBJ1-6; D perhaps matches TRBD1 (5 bases). The CDR3 has 15 amino acids. CDR1 LNHDA and CDR2 SQIVND come from the germline V gene (reference sequence). Trimming removed 1 base at V and 7 bases at J, with 11 bases between. CDR3 protein: CASSIGGLRNSPLHF. Here the CDR3 DNA reads TGTGCCAGTAGTATAGGGGGACTTCGAAATTCACCCCTCCACTTT.

This clonotype was seen repeatedly, ten times or more. The V and J genes are TRBV29-1 and TRBJ2-5; D perhaps matches TRBD1 (6 bases). The CDR3 runs 12 residues. CDR1 is SQVTM, CDR2 ANQGSEA, per germline. V gave up 6 bases and J gave up 1 base, with 9 bases separating them. The CDR3 nucleotides are TGCAGCGTCCGACAGGCCCAAGAGACCCAGTACTTC. It codes for CSVRQAQETQYF. The complete variable domain, with remaining parts taken from reference TRBV29-1 and TRBJ2-5, reads SAVISQKPSRDICQRGTSLTIQCQVDSQVTMMFWYRQQPGQSLTLIATANQGSEATYESGFVIDKFPISRPNLTFSTLTVSNMSPEDSSIYLCSVRQAQETQYFGPGTRLLVL.

This clonotype was seen many times. The chain recombines TRBV7-8 with TRBJ2-7; D could derive from TRBD1 or TRBD2 (5 bases each). Trimming left V 1 base short and J 5 bases short, with 9 bases between. This CDR3 has 13 residues. Per germline, CDR1 SGHVS and CDR2 FQNEAQ. CDR3 residues: CASSLGGADEQYF. As DNA, the CDR3 is TGTGCCAGCAGCTTAGGAGGGGCTGACGAGCAGTACTTC.

This clonotype was seen repeatedly, ten times or more. V is TRBV10-1 and J is TRBJ2-5; TRBD2 aligns across 8 bases. The CDR3 covers 14 residues. The ends lost 2 bases at V and 5 bases at J; junction bases unmatched: 4. Germline lookup yields CDR1 WNHNN and CDR2 SYGVQD (reference sequence). CDR3 region: CASSESGRTETQYF. CDR3 DNA sequence: TGCGCCAGCAGTGAGAGCGGGAGAACCGAGACCCAGTACTTC.

This clonotype was counted once. V is TRBV11-2 and J is TRBJ2-7, with D tentatively TRBD1 (7 bases). The CDR3 has 17 amino acids. Germline values: CDR1 SGHAT, CDR2 FQNNGV. Trimming left V 0 bases short and J 1 base short, with 16 bases between. This CDR3 reads CASSLEIRAGGSYEQYF. The CDR3 bases are TGTGCCAGCAGCTTAGAGATCAGGGCAGGGGGGTCCTACGAGCAGTACTTC.

This chain connects TRBV10-3 to TRBJ1-2; 11 bases are shared with TRBD1. The CDR3 sequence is 19 residues long. CDR1 ENHRY and CDR2 SYGVKD come from the germline V gene. Trimming removed 4 bases from V and 8 bases from J; junction bases left unmatched: 21. The CDR3 sequence: CAISVGRLAGGQGAEGYTF. Written as DNA, the CDR3 is TGTGCCATCAGTGTGGGACGGCTAGCGGGAGGACAGGGGGCAGAAGGCTACACCTTC.

This clonotype was seen repeatedly, ten times or more. The rearrangement links TRBV14 to TRBJ2-7, with 11 bases identical to TRBD2. V lost 0 bases, J lost 5 bases, and 6 bases stayed unmatched. Germline CDR1 and CDR2: SGHDN and FVKESK. This CDR3 spans 16 amino acids. The CDR3 DNA reads as TGTGCCAGCAGCCAAGACCTGTTGGGACTAGCGGACGAGCAGTACTTC. This gives the protein CASSQDLLGLADEQYF.

This clonotype has more than one count but fewer than ten. The chain uses TRBV5-1 and TRBJ1-4; 7 bases are shared with TRBD1. The CDR3 consists of 15 residues. Germline V gives CDR1 SGHRS, CDR2 YFSETQ. J was trimmed by 4 bases and V by 5 bases; bases with no gene match: 8. The chain's CDR3 is CASRGGRISNEKLFF. The DNA of the CDR3 is TGCGCCAGCAGAGGGGGCAGGATAAGTAATGAAAAACTGTTTTTT.

The chain couples TRBV9 to TRBJ2-3; no reliable D call. Trimming shortened V by 0 bases and J by 1 base, and 9 bases separated the two germline ends. The germline V gene encodes CDR1 SGDLS and CDR2 YYNGEE. This CDR3 comprises 15 residues. This CDR3 reads CASSVDLAGTDTQYF. Written as DNA, the CDR3 is TGTGCCAGCAGCGTAGACCTGGCCGGCACAGATACGCAGTATTTT.

The chain is built from TRBV7-2 and TRBJ2-5, with D possibly TRBD2 on 6 matching bases. This CDR3 comprises 16 residues. V was clipped by 7 bases and J by 1 base, with 19 bases between them. Germline lookup yields CDR1 SGHTA and CDR2 FQGNSA. The CDR3 DNA sequence: TGTGCCAGCACCCCTAATGTGGCGGGGTTCCAAGAGACCCAGTACTTC. This translates into CASTPNVAGFQETQYF.

There are many counts of this clonotype. V gene TRBV29-1 combines with J gene TRBJ2-2; weak D call: TRBD1 (5 bases). CDR3 size: 15 residues. Germline CDR1 is SQVTM and CDR2 is ANQGSEA. V lost 2 bases, J lost 3 bases, and 13 bases lay in between. The CDR3: CSVERGRGDTGELFF. CDR3 in DNA: TGCAGCGTTGAAAGGGGCCGTGGGGACACCGGGGAGCTGTTTTTT.

This chain uses TRBV20-1 with TRBJ2-2; 11 bases match TRBD2. V dropped 8 bases and J dropped 2; count of bases not matched to a gene: 10. The CDR3 sequence is 16 residues long. Per the germline V gene, CDR1 is DFQATT and CDR2 is SNEGSKA (reference sequence). The CDR3 nucleotides are TGCAGTACGACCGGGACTAGCGGAAGTAACACCGGGGAGCTGTTTTTT. Encoded protein: CSTTGTSGSNTGELFF.

The J gene is TRBJ1-4, the V gene TRBV3-1, with a tentative D call TRBD1 (5 bases). CDR1 LGHDT and CDR2 YNNKEL come from the germline V gene (reference sequence). This CDR3 is 14 amino acids long. Trimming cost V 3 bases and J 4 bases, with 9 bases left between them. Here the CDR3 DNA reads TGTGCCAGCAGCCATTCAGGGATTAATGAAAAACTGTTTTTT. Translating gives CASSHSGINEKLFF.

The V call is TRBV12-3 or TRBV12-4, the J call TRBJ2-5; TRBD2 agrees at 9 bases. With 7 bases clipped from V and 4 bases from J, the junction kept 7 bases outside the gene matches. CDR3 size: 14 residues. CDR3 region: CASTGGRAAETQYF. The CDR3 coding sequence is TGTGCCAGCACGGGCGGGAGGGCCGCAGAGACCCAGTACTTC.

This clonotype occurred many times. The chain recombines TRBV5-1 with TRBJ2-5; 8 positions agree with TRBD1. Germline CDR1 reads SGHRS; CDR2 reads YFSETQ. The V segment lost 6 bases and the J segment 9 bases; nucleotides outside the gene matches: 13. CDR3 length: 14 residues. The DNA for the CDR3 is TGCGCCAGCAAGGGACAGGCCGAATGGGAGGCCCAGTACTTC. Translated, it gives CASKGQAEWEAQYF.

This clonotype has more than one count but fewer than ten. The genes are TRBV29-1 and TRBJ1-2, with 10 nucleotides matching TRBD1. The CDR3 covers 11 residues. Germline values: CDR1 SQVTM, CDR2 ANQGSEA. V shed 4 bases, J shed 9 bases, and the junction held 2 bases outside the gene matches. DNA for the CDR3: TGCAGCGTTGCGACAGGGGGCCGCTACACCTTC. Encoded protein: CSVATGGRYTF.

In DNA form, the CDR3 reads TGTGCCAGCAGCTTAGGAATACCGGCCTCTGGAAACACCTTC. It translates to CASSLGIPASGNTF. J is TRBJ1-2 and V is TRBV7-9, with D unclear. Germline V gene sequence: CDR1 SEHNR, CDR2 FQNEAQ (reference sequence). CDR3 length equals 14 residues. V lost 1 base and J lost 12, with 18 bases in between.

This clonotype was seen repeatedly, ten times or more. This chain joins TRBV6-1 and TRBJ1-2; D remains unclear. This CDR3 spans 11 amino acids. Trimming shortened V by 10 bases and J by 2 bases, and 8 bases separated the two germline ends. Germline V gene lookup returns CDR1 MNHNS and CDR2 SASEGT. The CDR3 DNA reads as TGTGCCACCCGGAACAACTATGGCTACACCTTC. The encoded protein is CATRNNYGYTF.

V is TRBV29-1 and J is TRBJ2-7, with D uncertain. This CDR3 has 12 amino acids. Trimming shortened V by 3 bases and J by 2 bases, and 8 bases separated the two germline ends. Germline CDR1 SQVTM, CDR2 ANQGSEA. CDR3 loop: CSVDTRPYEQYF. The DNA of the CDR3 is TGCAGCGTTGACACCCGCCCCTACGAGCAGTACTTC.

The chain is built from TRBV28 and TRBJ1-5; 7 positions agree with TRBD1. CDR1 and CDR2 from the germline V gene are MDHEN and SYDVKM. This CDR3 region has 16 residues. The ends lost 6 bases at V and 0 bases at J; junction bases unmatched: 8. CDR3 protein: CASRRTRGISNQPQHF. The CDR3 DNA sequence: TGTGCCAGCAGACGCACCAGGGGGATTAGCAATCAGCCCCAGCATTTT.